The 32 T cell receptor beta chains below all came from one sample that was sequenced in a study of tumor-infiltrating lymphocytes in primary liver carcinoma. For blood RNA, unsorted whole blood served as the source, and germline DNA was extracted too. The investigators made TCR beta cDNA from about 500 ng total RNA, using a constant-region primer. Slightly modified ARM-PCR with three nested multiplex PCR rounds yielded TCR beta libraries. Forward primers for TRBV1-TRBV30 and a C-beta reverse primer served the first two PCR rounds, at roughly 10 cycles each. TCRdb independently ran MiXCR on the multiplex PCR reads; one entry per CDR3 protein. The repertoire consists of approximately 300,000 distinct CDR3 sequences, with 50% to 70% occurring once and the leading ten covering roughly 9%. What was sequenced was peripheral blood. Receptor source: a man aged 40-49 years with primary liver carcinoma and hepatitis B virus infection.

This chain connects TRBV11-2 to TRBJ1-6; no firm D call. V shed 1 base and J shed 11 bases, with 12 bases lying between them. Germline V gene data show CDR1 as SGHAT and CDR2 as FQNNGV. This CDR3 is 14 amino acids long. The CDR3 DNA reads TGTGCCAGCAGCTTAGCAACGGGGAATCCACCCCTCCACTTT. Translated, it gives CASSLATGNPPLHF.

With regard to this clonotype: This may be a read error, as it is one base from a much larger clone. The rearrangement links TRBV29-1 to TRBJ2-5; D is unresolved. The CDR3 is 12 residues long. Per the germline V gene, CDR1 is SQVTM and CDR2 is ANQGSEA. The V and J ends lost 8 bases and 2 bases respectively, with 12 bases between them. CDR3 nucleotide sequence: TGCAGCATGCGGATAGGTCAAGAGACCCAGTACTTC. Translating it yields CSMRIGQETQYF.

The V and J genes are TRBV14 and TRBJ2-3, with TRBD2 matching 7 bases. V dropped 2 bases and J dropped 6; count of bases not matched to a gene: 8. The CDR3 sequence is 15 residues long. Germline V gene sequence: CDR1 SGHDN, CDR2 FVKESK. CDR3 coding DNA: TGTGCCAGCAGCCAAAGATTAGCGGGCAGTGATACGCAGTATTTT. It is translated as CASSQRLAGSDTQYF. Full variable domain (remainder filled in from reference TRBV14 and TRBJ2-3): EAGVTQFPSHSVIEKGQTVTLRCDPISGHDNLYWYRRVMGKEIKFLLHFVKESKQDESGMPNNRFLAERTGGTYSTLKVQPAELEDSGVYFCASSQRLAGSDTQYFGPGTRLTVL.

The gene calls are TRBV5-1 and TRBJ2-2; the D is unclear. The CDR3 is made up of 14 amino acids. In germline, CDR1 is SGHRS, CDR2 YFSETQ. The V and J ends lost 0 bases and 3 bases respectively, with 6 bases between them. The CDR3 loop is CASSLGSYTGELFF. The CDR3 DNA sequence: TGCGCCAGCAGCTTGGGGTCTTACACCGGGGAGCTGTTTTTT.

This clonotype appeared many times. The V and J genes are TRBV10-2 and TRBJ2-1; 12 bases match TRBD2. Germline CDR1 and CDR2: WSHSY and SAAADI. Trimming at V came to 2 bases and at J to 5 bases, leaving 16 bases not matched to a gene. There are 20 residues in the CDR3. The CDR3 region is CASSEGRASGRAFDHNEQFF. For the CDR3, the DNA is TGCGCCAGCAGTGAGGGTAGGGCTAGCGGGAGGGCCTTTGACCACAATGAGCAGTTCTTC.

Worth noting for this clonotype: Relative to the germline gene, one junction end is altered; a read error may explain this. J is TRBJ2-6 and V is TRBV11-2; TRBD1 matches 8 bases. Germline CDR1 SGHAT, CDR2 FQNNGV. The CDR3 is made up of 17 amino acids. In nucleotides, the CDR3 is TGTGCCAGCAGTTTAGGACAGGGCGAATCTGAGGCCAATGTCCTGACTTTC. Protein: CASSLGQGESEANVLTF.

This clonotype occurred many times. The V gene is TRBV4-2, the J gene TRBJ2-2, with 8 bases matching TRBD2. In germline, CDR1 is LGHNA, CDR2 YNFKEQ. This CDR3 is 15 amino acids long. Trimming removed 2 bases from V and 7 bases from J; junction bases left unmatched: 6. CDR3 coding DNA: TGTGCCAGCAGCCAACCGGGACTAGTGGACGGGGAGCTGTTTTTT. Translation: CASSQPGLVDGELFF.

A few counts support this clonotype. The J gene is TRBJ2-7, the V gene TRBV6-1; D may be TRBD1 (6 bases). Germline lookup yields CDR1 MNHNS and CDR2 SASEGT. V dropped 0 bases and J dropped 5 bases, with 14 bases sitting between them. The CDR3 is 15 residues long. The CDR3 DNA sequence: TGTGCCAGCAGTGAAGCCGGGACATTAACGGACGAGCAGTACTTC. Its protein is CASSEAGTLTDEQYF.

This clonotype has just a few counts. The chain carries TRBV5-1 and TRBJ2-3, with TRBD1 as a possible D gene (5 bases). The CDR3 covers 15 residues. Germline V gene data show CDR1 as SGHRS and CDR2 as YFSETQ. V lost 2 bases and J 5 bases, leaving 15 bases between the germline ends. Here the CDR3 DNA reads TGCGCCAGCAGCTTCACCGCCCATCAGGGAGATACGCAGTATTTT. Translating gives CASSFTAHQGDTQYF.

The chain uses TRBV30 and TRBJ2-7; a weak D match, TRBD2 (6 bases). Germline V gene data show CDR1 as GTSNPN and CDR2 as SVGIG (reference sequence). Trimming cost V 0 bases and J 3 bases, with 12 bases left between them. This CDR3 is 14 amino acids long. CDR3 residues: CAWSVGLANYEQYF. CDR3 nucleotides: TGTGCCTGGAGTGTAGGGCTAGCGAACTACGAGCAGTACTTC.

CDR3 sequence (DNA): TGCAGTGTGGCACATGGTGGCTACACCTTC. Encoded protein: CSVAHGGYTF. This chain links TRBV29-1 with TRBJ1-2; D gene unclear. The CDR3 runs to 10 residues. Germline CDR1 is SQVTM and CDR2 is ANQGSEA.

The CDR3 protein is CASSLGGGDEQFF. CDR3 DNA sequence: TGTGCCAGCAGCTTAGGCGGCGGGGATGAGCAGTTCTTC. The rearrangement uses TRBV7-9 and TRBJ2-1; D is possibly TRBD2 (6 bases). The CDR3 has 13 amino acids. V lost 1 base to trimming and J lost 8 bases, with 9 bases between them. Germline lookup yields CDR1 SEHNR and CDR2 FQNEAQ (reference sequence).

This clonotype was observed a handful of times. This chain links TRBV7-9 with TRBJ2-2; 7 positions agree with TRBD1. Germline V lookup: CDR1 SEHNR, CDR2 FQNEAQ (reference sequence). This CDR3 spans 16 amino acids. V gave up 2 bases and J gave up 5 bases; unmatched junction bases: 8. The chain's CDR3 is CASSLRPRGQTGELFF. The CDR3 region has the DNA TGTGCCAGCAGCTTAAGGCCCCGGGGACAGACCGGGGAGCTGTTTTTT.

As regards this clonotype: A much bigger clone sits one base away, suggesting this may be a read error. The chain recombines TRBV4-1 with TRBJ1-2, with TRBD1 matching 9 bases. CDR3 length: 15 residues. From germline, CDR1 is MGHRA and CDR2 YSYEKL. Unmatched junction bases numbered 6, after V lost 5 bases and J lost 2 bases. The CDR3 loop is CASSIRQGGNYGYTF. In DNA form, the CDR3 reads TGCGCCAGCAGCATACGACAGGGGGGAAACTATGGCTACACCTTC.

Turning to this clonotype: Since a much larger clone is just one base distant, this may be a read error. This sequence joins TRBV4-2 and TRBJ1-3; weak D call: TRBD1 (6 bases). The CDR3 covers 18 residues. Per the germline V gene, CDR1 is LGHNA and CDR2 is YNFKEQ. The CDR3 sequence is CASSQASGHQSSGNIIYF. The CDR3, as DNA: TGTGCCAGCAGCCAAGCCTCGGGACACCAGAGCTCTGGAAACATCATATATTTT.

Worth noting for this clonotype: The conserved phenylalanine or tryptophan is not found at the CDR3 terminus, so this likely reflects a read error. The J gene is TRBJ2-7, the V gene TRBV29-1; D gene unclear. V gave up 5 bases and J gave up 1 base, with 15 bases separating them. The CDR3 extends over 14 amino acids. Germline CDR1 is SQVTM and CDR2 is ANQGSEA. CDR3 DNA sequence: TGCAGCGTTTGGACGGCTCAAATGTCCTACGAGCAGTACCTC. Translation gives CSVWTAQMSYEQYL.

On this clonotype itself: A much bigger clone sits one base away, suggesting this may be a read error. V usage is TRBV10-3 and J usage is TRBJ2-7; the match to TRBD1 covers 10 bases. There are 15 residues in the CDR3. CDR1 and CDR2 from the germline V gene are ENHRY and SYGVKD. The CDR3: CAISELGQGEDDQYF. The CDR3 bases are TGTGCCATCAGTGAACTAGGACAGGGGGAGGACGATCAGTACTTC.

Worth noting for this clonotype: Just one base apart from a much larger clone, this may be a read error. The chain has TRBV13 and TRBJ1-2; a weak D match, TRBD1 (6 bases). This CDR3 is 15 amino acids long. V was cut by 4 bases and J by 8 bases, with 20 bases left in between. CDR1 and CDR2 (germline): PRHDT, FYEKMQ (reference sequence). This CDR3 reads CASSSGSVGAGGYTF. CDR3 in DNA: TGTGCCAGCAGCTCAGGATCCGTGGGGGCGGGAGGCTACACCTTC.

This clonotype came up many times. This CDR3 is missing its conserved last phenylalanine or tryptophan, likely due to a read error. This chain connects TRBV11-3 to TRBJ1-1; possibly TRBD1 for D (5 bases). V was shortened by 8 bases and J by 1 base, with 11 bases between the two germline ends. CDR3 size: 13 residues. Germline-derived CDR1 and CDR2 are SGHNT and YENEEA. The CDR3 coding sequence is TGTGCCAGCGGACGGGGCAGGAACACTGAAGCTTTCTCT. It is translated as CASGRGRNTEAFS.

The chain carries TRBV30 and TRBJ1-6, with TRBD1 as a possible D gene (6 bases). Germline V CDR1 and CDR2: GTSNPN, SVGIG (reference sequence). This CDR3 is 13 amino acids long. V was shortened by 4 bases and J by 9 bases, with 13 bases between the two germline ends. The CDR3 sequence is CAWTGTSGSPLHF. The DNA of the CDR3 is TGTGCCTGGACCGGGACAAGCGGTTCACCCCTCCACTTT.

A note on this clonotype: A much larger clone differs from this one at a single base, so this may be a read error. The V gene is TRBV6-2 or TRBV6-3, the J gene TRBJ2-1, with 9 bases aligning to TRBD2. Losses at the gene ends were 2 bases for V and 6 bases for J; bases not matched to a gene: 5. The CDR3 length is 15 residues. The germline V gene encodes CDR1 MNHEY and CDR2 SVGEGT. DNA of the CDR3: TGTGCCAGCAGTTACAAGACTAGCGGAACCAATGAGCAGTTCTTC. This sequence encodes CASSYKTSGTNEQFF.

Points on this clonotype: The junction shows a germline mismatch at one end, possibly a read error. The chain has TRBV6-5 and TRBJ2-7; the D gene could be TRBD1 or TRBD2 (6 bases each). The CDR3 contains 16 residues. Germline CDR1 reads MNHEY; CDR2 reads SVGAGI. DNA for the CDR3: TGTGCCCGCAGTTACCGGCCGGGGGCACTCTCCTACAAGCAGTACTTC. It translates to CARSYRPGALSYKQYF.

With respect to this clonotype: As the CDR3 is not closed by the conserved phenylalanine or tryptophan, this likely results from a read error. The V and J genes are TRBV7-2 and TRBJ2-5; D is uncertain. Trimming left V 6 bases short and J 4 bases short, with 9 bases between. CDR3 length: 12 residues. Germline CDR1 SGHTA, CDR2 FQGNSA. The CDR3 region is CASSLHRETQYY. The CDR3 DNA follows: TGTGCCAGCAGTCTTCACAGAGAGACCCAGTACTAC.

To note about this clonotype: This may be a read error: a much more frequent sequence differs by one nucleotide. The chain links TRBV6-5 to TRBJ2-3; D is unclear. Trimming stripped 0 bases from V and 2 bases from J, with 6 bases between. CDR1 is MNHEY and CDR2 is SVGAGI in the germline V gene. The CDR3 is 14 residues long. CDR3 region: CASSYSIYTDTQYF. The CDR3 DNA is TGTGCCAGCAGTTACTCGATATACACAGATACGCAGTATTTT.

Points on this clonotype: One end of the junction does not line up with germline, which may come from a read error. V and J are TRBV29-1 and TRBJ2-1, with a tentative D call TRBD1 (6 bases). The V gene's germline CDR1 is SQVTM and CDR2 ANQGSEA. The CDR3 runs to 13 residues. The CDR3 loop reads CSVLGQGYNGQFF. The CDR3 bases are TGCAGCGTTTTAGGCCAGGGGTACAATGGGCAGTTCTTC.

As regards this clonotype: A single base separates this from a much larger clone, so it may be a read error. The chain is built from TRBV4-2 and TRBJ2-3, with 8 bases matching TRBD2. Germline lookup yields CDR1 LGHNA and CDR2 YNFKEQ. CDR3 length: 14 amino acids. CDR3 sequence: CASSQGRAGDTHYF. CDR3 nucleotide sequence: TGTGCCAGCAGCCAAGGGCGAGCGGGGGATACGCACTATTTT.

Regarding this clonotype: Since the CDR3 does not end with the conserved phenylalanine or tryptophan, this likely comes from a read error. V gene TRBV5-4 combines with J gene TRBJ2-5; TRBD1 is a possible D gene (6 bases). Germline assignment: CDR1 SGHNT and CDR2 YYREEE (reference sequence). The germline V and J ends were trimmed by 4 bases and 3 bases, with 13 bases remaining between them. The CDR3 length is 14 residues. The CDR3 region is CASSPGAGEETQYC. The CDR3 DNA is TGTGCCAGCAGCCCCGGGGCAGGGGAAGAGACCCAGTACTGC.

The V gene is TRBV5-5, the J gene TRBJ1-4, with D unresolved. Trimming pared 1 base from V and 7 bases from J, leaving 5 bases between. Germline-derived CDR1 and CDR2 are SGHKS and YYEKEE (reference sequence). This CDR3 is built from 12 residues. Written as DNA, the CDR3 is TGTGCCAGCAGCTTGAGGAGTGAAAAACTGTTTTTT. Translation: CASSLRSEKLFF.

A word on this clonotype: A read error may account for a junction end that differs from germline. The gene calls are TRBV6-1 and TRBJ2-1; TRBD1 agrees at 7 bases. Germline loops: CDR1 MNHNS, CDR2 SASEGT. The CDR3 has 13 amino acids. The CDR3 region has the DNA TGTGCCAGCAGGGGACAGATCAACAATGGGCAGTTCTTC. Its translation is CASRGQINNGQFF.

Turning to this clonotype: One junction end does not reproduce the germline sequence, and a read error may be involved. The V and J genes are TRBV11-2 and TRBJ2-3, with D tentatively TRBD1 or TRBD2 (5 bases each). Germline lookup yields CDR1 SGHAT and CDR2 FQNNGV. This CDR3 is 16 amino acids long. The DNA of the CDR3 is TGTGCCAGCACCTTAGGGGCGGCCGCTAGCCCAGATACGCAGTATTTT. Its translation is CASTLGAAASPDTQYF. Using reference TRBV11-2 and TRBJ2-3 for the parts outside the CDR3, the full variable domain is EAGVAQSPRYKIIEKRQSVAFWCNPISGHATLYWYQQILGQGPKLLIQFQNNGVVDDSQLPKDRFSAERLKGVDSTLKIQPAKLEDSAVYLCASTLGAAASPDTQYFGPGTRLTVL.

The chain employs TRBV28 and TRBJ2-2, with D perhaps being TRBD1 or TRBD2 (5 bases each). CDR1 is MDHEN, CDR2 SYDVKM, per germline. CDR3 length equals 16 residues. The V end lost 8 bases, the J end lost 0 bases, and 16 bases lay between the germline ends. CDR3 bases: TGTGCCAGCGGGGACGGGACGGCCGCGAACACCGGGGAGCTGTTTTTT. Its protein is CASGDGTAANTGELFF.

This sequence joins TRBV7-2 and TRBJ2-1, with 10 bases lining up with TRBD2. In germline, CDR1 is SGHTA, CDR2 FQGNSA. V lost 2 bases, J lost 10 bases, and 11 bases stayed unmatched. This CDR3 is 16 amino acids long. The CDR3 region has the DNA TGTGCCAGCAGCTTAAACCCAGCGGGAGGGCCCTGGGAGCAGTTCTTC. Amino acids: CASSLNPAGGPWEQFF.